The 27 T cell receptor beta chains in this list originate from one sample, sequenced in a study of blood T cell repertoires in COVID-19. This table comes from immunoSEQ multiplex PCR, and its TCRdb copy is limited to in-frame clones, with some not included. The data contain about 100,000 clones, around 91% of them singletons. Input material: peripheral blood. The receptors shown here come from a man younger than 35 with COVID-19, enrolled during active disease.

The rearrangement joins TRBV27 to TRBJ2-7; D may be TRBD2 (7 bases). Germline V gene data show CDR1 as MNHEY and CDR2 as SMNVEV (reference sequence). V shed 8 bases and J shed 11 bases, with 16 bases lying between them. CDR3 length equals 11 residues. The CDR3 loop is CASHWGGVKYF. CDR3 sequence (DNA): TGTGCCAGCCATTGGGGGGGCGTAAAGTACTTC.

The gene calls are TRBV19 and TRBJ1-5; TRBD1 matches 7 bases. Germline CDR1 reads LNHDA; CDR2 reads SQIVND (reference sequence). V lost 6 bases, J lost 4 bases, and 15 bases stayed unmatched. The CDR3 sequence is 17 residues long. The chain's CDR3 is CASRGRRDSLNNQPQHF. In DNA, the CDR3 is TGTGCCAGTAGAGGTCGTCGGGACAGCTTGAATAATCAGCCCCAGCATTTT.

Only a few counts were recorded for this clone. This sequence joins TRBV28 and TRBJ1-5; a weak D match, TRBD1 (5 bases). The CDR3 is 17 residues long. Germline-derived CDR1 and CDR2 are MDHEN and SYDVKM. V was clipped by 3 bases and J by 6 bases, with 21 bases between them. The CDR3 DNA is TGTGCCAGCAGTTTGGGCCTTACGGGGCACGGGGGTCAGCCCCAGCATTTT. This gives the protein CASSLGLTGHGGQPQHF. Filled out from reference TRBV28 and TRBJ1-5, the complete variable domain reads DVKVTQSSRYLVKRTGEKVFLECVQDMDHENMFWYRQDPGLGLRLIYFSYDVKMKEKGDIPEGYSVSREKKERFSLILESASTNQTSMYLCASSLGLTGHGGQPQHFGDGTRLSIL.

This chain joins TRBV6-6 and TRBJ1-6; no clear D. Germline CDR1 and CDR2: MNHNY and SVGAGI (reference sequence). This CDR3 contains 14 residues. V lost 0 bases to trimming and J lost 8 bases, with 8 bases between them. The CDR3 region has the DNA TGTGCCAGCAGTTACTCTCCCGGTGATTCACCCCTCCACTTT. It yields the protein CASSYSPGDSPLHF.

This rearrangement joins TRBV4-3 to TRBJ2-1, with TRBD2 matching 7 bases. Germline loops: CDR1 LGHNA, CDR2 YSLEER. Unmatched junction bases numbered 11, after V lost 2 bases and J lost 10 bases. The CDR3 spans 15 residues. The DNA of the CDR3 is TGCGCCAGCAGCCAATCCCTCGGTGGGGAGGGAGAGCAGTTCTTC. It translates to CASSQSLGGEGEQFF.

A word on this clone: Sequence at one end of the junction differs from germline and may be a read error. The CDR3 sequence: CASTAGNEKLLF. CDR3 nucleotides: TGTGCCAGTACCGCAGGGAATGAAAAACTGCTTTTT. This chain uses TRBV19 with TRBJ1-4; tentative D call: TRBD1 (5 bases). This CDR3 has 12 residues. Germline-derived CDR1 and CDR2 are LNHDA and SQIVND (reference sequence).

This chain connects TRBV5-1 to TRBJ2-5, with D possibly matching TRBD2 (6 bases). V was clipped by 0 bases and J by 1 base, with 10 bases between them. CDR1 and CDR2 from the germline V gene are SGHRS and YFSETQ. The CDR3 length is 15 residues. The DNA for the CDR3 is TGCGCCAGCAGCTTGGGCCTAGCGAGCCAAGAGACCCAGTACTTC. It translates to CASSLGLASQETQYF.

This chain joins TRBV6-2 or TRBV6-3 and TRBJ1-1; 7 bases fit TRBD1. V shed 4 bases and J 1 base; nucleotides not matched to a gene: 3. Germline CDR1 reads MNHEY; CDR2 reads SVGEGT. There are 14 residues in the CDR3. The CDR3 DNA is TGTGCCAGCAGTTTTCAGGGGGGGAACACTGAAGCTTTCTTT. Amino acid sequence: CASSFQGGNTEAFF.

V is TRBV30 and J is TRBJ2-1; no clear D. Germline lookup yields CDR1 GTSNPN and CDR2 SVGIG (reference sequence). The CDR3 is 11 amino acids. V lost 2 bases and J 5 bases, leaving 4 bases between the germline ends. CDR3 sequence reads: CAWSQNNEQFF. DNA for the CDR3: TGTGCCTGGAGTCAGAACAATGAGCAGTTCTTC.

The J gene is TRBJ2-7, the V gene TRBV5-1; D uncertain. V was cut by 0 bases and J by 2 bases, with 6 bases left in between. There are 13 residues in the CDR3. Germline CDR1 is SGHRS and CDR2 is YFSETQ. The CDR3 DNA sequence: TGCGCCAGCAGCTTGGGCTACCCCTACGAGCAGTACTTC. Translated, it gives CASSLGYPYEQYF.

This rearrangement joins TRBV28 to TRBJ2-7, with a possible D match to TRBD2 (5 bases). Germline assignment: CDR1 MDHEN and CDR2 SYDVKM. The germline V and J ends were trimmed by 3 bases and 3 bases, with 18 bases remaining between them. The CDR3 consists of 16 residues. This chain's CDR3 is CASSLFRSGDNYEQYF. The CDR3 coding sequence is TGTGCCAGCAGTTTGTTTAGGAGCGGAGACAACTACGAGCAGTACTTC.

The sample holds a few counts of this clone. J is TRBJ2-1 and V is TRBV28; the match to TRBD2 covers 12 bases. Trimming took 6 bases from V and 4 from J; bases not matched to a gene: 13. This CDR3 contains 18 residues. Germline-derived CDR1 and CDR2 are MDHEN and SYDVKM. The CDR3 DNA follows: TGTGCCAGCAGCCCCCCTAGCGGGAGGGCCTCTGTATACAATGAGCAGTTCTTC. Protein sequence: CASSPPSGRASVYNEQFF.

CDR3 in DNA: TGCGCCAGCAGCCAGATCCCGGGACTCATCTCCTACGAGCAGTACTTC. Protein product: CASSQIPGLISYEQYF. V is TRBV4-1 and J is TRBJ2-7; tentatively, D is TRBD2 (6 bases). Looked up from germline, CDR1 is MGHRA and CDR2 is YSYEKL. CDR3 length equals 16 residues. The ends were cut back, 3 bases at V and 0 bases at J, with 15 bases in the middle.

The V and J genes are TRBV2 and TRBJ2-3; D ambiguous. The V and J ends lost 4 bases and 6 bases respectively, with 11 bases between them. This CDR3 region has 13 residues. Germline V CDR1 and CDR2: SNHLY, FYNNEI. CDR3 bases: TGTGCCAGCAGTGGTGAGAAGTACGATACGCAGTATTTT. Its translation: CASSGEKYDTQYF.

V usage is TRBV6-6 and J usage is TRBJ2-1; D call uncertain. The CDR3 spans 11 residues. V gave up 0 bases and J gave up 14 bases, with 8 bases separating them. The germline V gene has CDR1 MNHNY and CDR2 SVGAGI (reference sequence). CDR3 nucleotides: TGTGCCAGCAGTTACTCATGGCAGGAGTTCTTC. It encodes CASSYSWQEFF.

This rearrangement joins TRBV7-9 to TRBJ2-7, with D maybe TRBD2 (6 bases). The CDR3 consists of 14 residues. Germline V gives CDR1 SEHNR, CDR2 FQNEAQ (reference sequence). The V end lost 5 bases, the J end lost 2 bases, and 13 bases lay between the germline ends. Here the CDR3 reads CASSPTRGTYEQYF. The CDR3 DNA reads as TGTGCCAGCAGCCCCACCCGGGGGACCTACGAGCAGTACTTC.

The chain uses TRBV9 and TRBJ2-7; the D gene is possibly TRBD2 (5 bases). This CDR3 has 14 residues. V was trimmed by 0 bases and J by 3 bases, leaving 10 bases between them. The germline gives CDR1 SGDLS, CDR2 YYNGEE. CDR3: CASSVGSGVYEQYF. Here the CDR3 DNA reads TGTGCCAGCAGCGTAGGAAGCGGCGTCTACGAGCAGTACTTC.

The rearrangement uses TRBV7-9 and TRBJ1-2; TRBD1 matches at 7 bases. The germline gives CDR1 SEHNR, CDR2 FQNEAQ (reference sequence). The trim removed 10 bases at V and 4 bases at J, leaving 18 bases unmatched. CDR3 length equals 16 residues. CDR3 sequence (DNA): TGTGCCACCGCCGCCTGGACAGGCCGCCCAATCTATGGCTACACCTTC. Residues: CATAAWTGRPIYGYTF.

The chain joins TRBV7-2 to TRBJ2-5, with TRBD1 matching over 9 bases. CDR1 and CDR2 (germline): SGHTA, FQGNSA. With 5 bases clipped from V and 5 bases from J, the junction kept 6 bases outside the gene matches. The CDR3 contains 14 residues. CDR3 sequence: CASSPNRGRETQYF. CDR3 nucleotide sequence: TGTGCCAGCAGCCCCAACAGGGGGCGGGAGACCCAGTACTTC.

This sequence joins TRBV27 and TRBJ2-5, with TRBD2 as a possible D gene (6 bases). The V end lost 0 bases, the J end lost 4 bases, and 9 bases lay between the germline ends. Germline V gives CDR1 MNHEY, CDR2 SMNVEV (reference sequence). CDR3 size: 14 residues. CDR3 nucleotides: TGTGCCAGCAGTTTATCCCTCGGGAGAGAGACCCAGTACTTC. As protein: CASSLSLGRETQYF.

V usage is TRBV5-1 and J usage is TRBJ2-1; the D gene is possibly TRBD2 (6 bases). Per germline, CDR1 SGHRS and CDR2 YFSETQ. The CDR3 length is 15 residues. V shed 4 bases and J shed 4 bases, with 15 bases lying between them. For the CDR3, the DNA is TGCGCCAGCAGCCCGGTCGGACTAACGTACAATGAGCAGTTCTTC. Translation gives CASSPVGLTYNEQFF.

This chain connects TRBV19 to TRBJ1-6; D is ambiguous. The germline V gene has CDR1 LNHDA and CDR2 SQIVND (reference sequence). This CDR3 is 13 amino acids long. Trimming pared 4 bases from V and 9 bases from J, leaving 10 bases between. CDR3 coding DNA: TGTGCCAGTAGTAGTGGCCGGGGTTCACCCCTCCACTTT. Its protein is CASSSGRGSPLHF.

The chain employs TRBV7-2 and TRBJ1-5, with TRBD1 matching 7 bases. V shed 1 base and J 5 bases; nucleotides not matched to a gene: 8. Germline CDR1 and CDR2: SGHTA and FQGNSA. The length of the CDR3 is 16 residues. The DNA for the CDR3 is TGTGCCAGCAGCTTAGGACAGGGTGGTCGAGATCAGCCCCAGCATTTT. Translated, it gives CASSLGQGGRDQPQHF.

This rearrangement joins TRBV18 to TRBJ2-7, with 7 bases that match TRBD2. The CDR3 consists of 15 residues. In germline, CDR1 is KGHSH, CDR2 LQKENI. V was clipped by 6 bases and J by 9 bases; unmatched bases: 17. The CDR3 spells CASSEGRLAVMGQYF. DNA for the CDR3: TGTGCCAGCTCGGAAGGGCGGCTAGCGGTAATGGGGCAGTACTTC.

The rearrangement joins TRBV20-1 to TRBJ2-1; 11 positions match TRBD2. The V gene end was trimmed by 3 bases and the J gene end by 8 bases; junction bases not matched to a gene: 9. The germline V gene has CDR1 DFQATT and CDR2 SNEGSKA (reference sequence). This CDR3 is 15 amino acids long. The CDR3 loop reads CSASATSGRADEQFF. The CDR3 DNA reads TGCAGTGCTAGTGCTACTAGCGGGAGAGCCGATGAGCAGTTCTTC.

Here the CDR3 reads CASSLRSLDTEAFF. Here the CDR3 DNA reads TGTGCCAGCAGTCTCCGAAGCCTTGACACTGAAGCTTTCTTT. This chain joins TRBV27 and TRBJ1-1; D unclear. Trimming left V 5 bases short and J 3 bases short, with 13 bases between. CDR3 size: 14 residues. CDR1 and CDR2 (germline): MNHEY, SMNVEV (reference sequence).

The genes are TRBV7-2 and TRBJ1-1, with a tentative D call TRBD1 (6 bases). V was cut by 1 base and J by 4 bases, with 7 bases left in between. Germline CDR1 and CDR2: SGHTA and FQGNSA. The CDR3 runs 13 residues. The CDR3: CASSLVQGTEAFF. The CDR3 bases are TGTGCCAGCAGCTTAGTACAGGGCACTGAAGCTTTCTTT.